What follows describes a single TCR beta chain. Its antigen remains unknown. This CDR3 is built from 17 residues. The ends were cut back, 3 bases at V and 3 bases at J, with 18 bases in the middle. Germline CDR1 and CDR2: SGHDN and FVKESK. The data were taken from a study of identical twins. Study-level results: Within twin pairs, the out-of-frame alpha sequences they shared showed excess low generation probability.

TCRdb called the 5' RACE reads again in MiXCR, with one record for every CDR3 protein. The sample includes 640,000 or so distinct CDR3 sequences, 6.1% seen only once; the top ten take around 1.7%. What was sequenced was naive T cells sorted from blood. The clonotype comes from a young man in good health. This chain links TRBV14 with TRBJ2-1; D assignment may be TRBD1 or TRBD2 (5 bases each). The CDR3 nucleotides read TGTGCCAGCAGCCACCTATCGGGACCCCGGAACTACAATGAGCAGTTCTTC. It specifies CASSHLSGPRNYNEQFF.